This TCR beta chain was found in a study of cytomegalovirus exposure and HLA in healthy donors (dated by TCRdb to 2016 to 2017). Study-level background: An earlier analysis of approximately 590 of the donors reported 250 to 300 Gb of sequence data and 100 million to 130 million unique TCR beta sequences from about 200 million T cells. The study combined high-throughput TCR immunosequencing, statistical association of individual TCRs with disease status, and machine learning to predict cytomegalovirus infection status. The study was designed to test whether signatures of past pathogen exposure could be identified by cataloging public T cell receptors. Roughly five DR-DQ haplotypes were handled as single units for association and clustering, since linkage in the cohort was strong. In a later genetic analysis, genome-wide SNP genotypes for about 55% of the roughly 700 donors were used, and that subset was treated as a discovery cohort. In an earlier analysis of 587 of the donors, high-throughput TCR beta sequencing was used to judge whether each TCR beta V gene segment behaved as functional or pseudogenic. In the later analysis, no new phenotypic data were used to find candidate immune exposures; instead, reliance was placed on TCR beta sequences and their occurrence across donors. In addition to the first cohort of 500 to 850 subjects, a separate validation cohort of 120 different subjects was used. Typing coverage varied by locus: about 629-640 donors for A, B, C, DRB1 and DQB1; approximately 500 for DQA1; approximately 570 for DPA1; around 490 for DPB1. A later analysis re-examined previously published TCR beta repertoires from about 700 donors and added high-resolution HLA genotyping to investigate patterns of TCR occurrence. Among a few hundred genotyped donors of the cohort, an average of about 240,000 unique TCR beta nucleotide sequences were sequenced per donor, roughly 20% of them non-productive. All discovery cohort repertoires had been generated on a single sequencing platform. Using immunosequencing, the study profiled T cell repertoires from around 680 subjects and related those repertoires to cytomegalovirus serostatus. Approximately 310 gigabases of sequencing data and roughly 80 million unique TCR sequences made up an early release that covered approximately 700 HLA-typed donors. Donor age, sex, ethnicity and CMV serostatus were compiled alongside the repertoire data. Class I and class II HLA loci were covered by the typing at four-digit resolution. Among the roughly 380 genotyped donors, approximately 77% belonged to the genetic ancestry cluster associated with self-reported Caucasian donors.

Trimming leaves V shorter by 1 base and J shorter by 6 bases, with the junction holding 3 bases beyond the gene matches. Per the germline V gene, SGHRS is the CDR1 and YFSETQ is the CDR2. From the cysteine through the phenylalanine, the CDR3 covers 15 amino acids. The DNA shown is the 45-base CDR3, in frame from base 1. As to this clone: Its antigen remains undetermined. No base quality information exists; no much larger clone differs at one position.

In total, 600 or so healthy bone marrow donors made up the cohort. At the time of sampling, all cohort members were nominally healthy, though unrecorded immune exposures were likely present. The donor tested CMV seronegative and was one of the 352 seronegative cohort members. A peripheral blood sample was provided by each donor, and peripheral blood mononuclear cells were used for TCR beta sequencing. The Qiagen DNeasy Blood Extraction Kit was used to extract genomic DNA from the blood cell samples. The library was made by the immunoSEQ multiplex PCR assay. For the multiplex PCR, a mixture combining 60 forward primers for TCR Vbeta segments and 13 reverse primers for TCR Jbeta segments was used. The CDR3 region of rearranged TCR beta genes was amplified from genomic DNA with a multiplex PCR assay. The amplified TCR beta libraries were sequenced on the Illumina HiSeq System as 87-base-pair reads. The paper's data handling went like this. A later analysis tallied 75 million to 95 million unique TCR beta chains across the 666 repertoires, and approximately 12 million of those chains were shared by two or more donors. Raw reads were error-corrected and collapsed into unique sequences with a nearest-neighbor algorithm that merged closely related sequences to remove PCR and sequencing errors. CDR3 sequences were aligned to IMGT reference sequences to assign V, D and J gene segments. For a sequence to be retained, a match of at least six nucleotides was required to both a V gene segment and a J gene segment. Rearrangements were called productive when the CDR3 lacked stop codons and stayed in frame with V and J; all others were non-productive. Following IMGT convention, CDR3 was defined as the stretch from the second conserved V-encoded cysteine up to the conserved J-encoded phenylalanine. Sequences without an unambiguous match to a single V gene segment were excluded from the earlier analysis of over 500 of the donors. In an earlier analysis of approximately 590 of the donors, a V segment was called functional when productive rearrangements were above 56.7%, and segregating when the standard deviation between donors exceeded 5%. A statistical classification framework was developed to diagnose cytomegalovirus status using the catalog of TCR beta chain sequences. V and J gene assignment, in a later analysis, came from comparing TCR nucleotide sequences with IMGT/GENE-DB human TR gene sequences. The TCRdist pipeline was used in a later analysis to assign CDR3 sequences and most-parsimonious VDJ recombination scenarios. In a later analysis, each TCR beta chain was defined by its CDR3 amino acid sequence together with its V-gene family, and reads without a unique V-gene family were excluded. A later analysis removed nearly 600 highly shared, low-generation-probability nucleotide sequences to deal with suspected cross-contamination and a sequencing artifact. In a later analysis, a clonal expansion index for each public chain was calculated from normalized within-repertoire ranks of inferred template counts. In a later analysis, generation probabilities were computed using a VDJ recombination model fitted to out-of-frame rearrangements, and the results were checked against IGoR. In a later analysis, hypergeometric tests were used to score TCR-TCR, TCR-HLA and TCR-CMV co-occurrence, with a repertoire-size bias correction applied to TCR pairs. A later analysis estimated false discovery rates by permuting HLA or CMV assignments 20 times. In a later analysis, co-occurring TCRs were grouped using DBSCAN, and TCRdist sequence similarity was added for clustering within HLA-allele-positive subsets. Repertoires with fewer than 30,000 or more than 120,000 public chains, plus five repertoires with anomalous nucleotide sharing, were excluded from co-occurrence clustering. In TCRdb, the immuneACCESS table is reduced to in-frame sequences with V and J assigned. These tables do not hold every clone; where another copy was compared, an unresolved V gene accounts for under half, and the others remain unexplained. V, J and clone size are those of that table, while D and trimming were read from the DNA. A total of about 190,000 clones appear in this sample, around 87% of them only once. Clones ranked in the top ten supply roughly 1.9% of the sample.

Overall study results and their limits: A later analysis associated 16,951 TCR beta sequences with specific HLA alleles at a false discovery rate of 0.05. A total of roughly 160 TCR beta chains were listed by the study as associated with cytomegalovirus. In a later genetic analysis, fewer N-insertions in productive TCRs were reported among donors in an Asian-associated ancestry cluster than the 666-donor mean. In vitro tests confirmed that a few of the cytomegalovirus-associated TCR beta chains recognize cytomegalovirus antigens. For the cohort, immune exposure information was limited to CMV serostatus. When HLA alleles, especially DR and DQ, strongly co-occurred, TCR associations were difficult to assign to individual alleles. A further reported finding was that TCR beta sequences accurately predicted the HLA-A and HLA-B alleles for most subjects in the first cohort. Because some donors lacked HLA typing at each locus, the association tests relied only on the typed subset. A later genetic analysis associated a missense DCLRE1C variant with V-gene and J-gene trimming of TCR beta chains, and an independent cohort replicated the association. The presence/absence analyses assumed that sequencing depth was roughly uniform across donors, and that assumption may not be true. A later analysis found that TCR association rates varied across HLA loci, with DRB1 alleles showing the most associated TCRs and HLA-C alleles the fewest. This cohort had only TCR beta chains sequenced, and the lack of alpha or paired-chain data limited which features could be detected. According to a later analysis, most CMV-associated TCR beta chains appeared to be HLA-restricted, and the HLA associations seemed to be driven largely by CMV exposure. Linkage disequilibrium might explain the correlated functional status among segregating V segments, but an unknown experimental factor could not be ruled out. Across donors, most TCR sequences were observed very rarely, whereas some public TCRs were present in many individuals. Cytomegalovirus status was reported to be diagnosed by the classifier with high specificity and sensitivity in both the original and validation cohorts. According to the authors, the approach could potentially be generalized to other disease states and immunological phenotypes. Approximately 18 rarely observed V segments, including chromosome 9 orphons, were excluded from the earlier analysis of just under 600 of the donors because counts were too low. Broadly in line with IMGT annotations, most TCR beta V segments showed up in productive rearrangements about 87% or about 30% of the time in an earlier analysis of several hundred of the donors. In a later analysis, HLA-associated TCR beta chains showed more clonal expansion and lower generation probabilities than non-associated chains that were equally common. A cluster of highly shared sequence variants was judged likely to be a technical artifact of the sequencing pipeline. Several of the top co-occurrence clusters appeared to be linked to parvovirus B19, influenza, CMV and Epstein-Barr virus, according to a later analysis. Some IMGT-functional V segments, including TRBV6-2 and TRBV6-3, could not be told apart with the 87-base-pair reads, so those segments were excluded.

What was sequenced was PBMCs. The chain links TRBV5-1 with TRBJ2-1; 11 bases in the junction line up with TRBD2. The receptor comes from a woman between 18 and 30 years old in good health and CMV-seronegative. The bases are TGCGCCAGCAGCTTGAGCCTAGCGGGAGGCAATGAGCAGTTCTTC. This is translated as CASSLSLAGGNEQFF.